What follows describes a single T cell receptor beta chain. The sample comes from a study of pediatric ulcerative colitis. Data came from immunoSEQ multiplex PCR; TCRdb stores just in-frame clones and leaves some out. In the table there are under 50,000 clones, around 78% of which are singletons. The rectum was sampled with one to two pinch biopsies at colonoscopy. The material sequenced was gut tissue. This TCR was sampled from a girl under 18 with moderate ulcerative colitis.

The CDR3 DNA follows: TGTGCCACCTACAAGACAGGGGGCGTAAAGGAAAACACCATATATTTT. Residues: CATYKTGGVKENTIYF. The chain combines TRBV6-6 with TRBJ1-3; TRBD1 matches at 10 bases. V dropped 10 bases and J dropped 6; count of bases not matched to a gene: 15. The CDR3 spans 16 residues. Germline CDR1 reads MNHNY; CDR2 reads SVGAGI (reference sequence).